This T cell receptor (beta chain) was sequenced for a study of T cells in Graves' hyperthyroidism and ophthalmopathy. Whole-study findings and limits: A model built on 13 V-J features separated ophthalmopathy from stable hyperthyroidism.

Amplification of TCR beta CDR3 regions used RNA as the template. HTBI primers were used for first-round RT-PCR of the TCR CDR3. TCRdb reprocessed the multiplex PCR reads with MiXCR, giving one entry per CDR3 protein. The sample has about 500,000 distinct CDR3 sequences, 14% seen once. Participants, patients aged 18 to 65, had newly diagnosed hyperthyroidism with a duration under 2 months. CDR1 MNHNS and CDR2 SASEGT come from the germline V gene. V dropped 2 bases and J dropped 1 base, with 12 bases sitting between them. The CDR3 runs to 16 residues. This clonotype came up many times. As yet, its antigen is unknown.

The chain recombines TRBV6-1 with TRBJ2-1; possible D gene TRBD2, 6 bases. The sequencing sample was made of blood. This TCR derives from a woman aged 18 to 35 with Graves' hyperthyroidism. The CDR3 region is CASSERWGTSYNEQFF. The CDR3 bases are TGTGCCAGCAGTGAAAGGTGGGGGACTTCCTACAATGAGCAGTTCTTC.